This passage covers 30 T cell receptor beta chains from one sample sequenced in a study of cytomegalovirus exposure and HLA in healthy donors. Sequenced by immunoSEQ multiplex PCR; TCRdb stores in-frame clones only, minus some. This sample has 150,000 to 200,000 clones, with roughly 80% found just once. Sequenced: PBMCs. The source of these receptors is a man between 25 and 39 years old in good health and CMV-seropositive.

This chain connects TRBV11-2 to TRBJ2-5, with D perhaps TRBD2 (5 bases). The CDR3 has 19 amino acids. V was trimmed by 3 bases and J by 2 bases, leaving 25 bases between them. Germline lookup yields CDR1 SGHAT and CDR2 FQNNGV. CDR3 nucleotide sequence: TGTGCCAGCAGCTTCTTGAGTCGAATCGGTACGGGGTGGCAAGAGACCCAGTACTTC. This translates into CASSFLSRIGTGWQETQYF.

V gene TRBV19 combines with J gene TRBJ1-3; no definite D call. V shed 7 bases and J shed 4 bases, with 5 bases lying between them. The length of the CDR3 is 11 residues. Per germline, CDR1 LNHDA and CDR2 SQIVND (reference sequence). The CDR3 is CASNYGNTIYF. In DNA form, the CDR3 reads TGTGCCAGTAACTACGGAAACACCATATATTTT. Using reference TRBV19 and TRBJ1-3 for the parts outside the CDR3, the full variable domain is DGGITQSPKYLFRKEGQNVTLSCEQNLNHDAMYWYRQDPGQGLRLIYYSQIVNDFQKGDIAEGYSVSREKKESFPLTVTSAQKNPTAFYLCASNYGNTIYFGEGSWLTVV.

The chain combines TRBV18 with TRBJ1-5; 9 positions match TRBD1. CDR1 is KGHSH and CDR2 is LQKENI in the germline V gene. Trimming cost V 3 bases and J 16 bases; bases outside gene matches: 10. This CDR3 region has 13 residues. CDR3 protein: CASSPSRDRDGHF. The CDR3 bases are TGTGCCAGCTCACCCTCGAGGGACAGGGACGGTCATTTT.

This clone appeared a few times. This chain joins TRBV19 and TRBJ1-6; perhaps TRBD1 as D (5 bases). V shed 5 bases and J shed 4 bases, with 9 bases lying between them. This CDR3 is built from 14 residues. CDR1 LNHDA and CDR2 SQIVND come from the germline V gene (reference sequence). CDR3 region: CASSSTAYNSPLHF. The CDR3 DNA reads TGTGCCAGTAGTTCGACAGCGTATAATTCACCCCTCCACTTT.

The V gene is TRBV5-8, the J gene TRBJ1-5, with no clear D. The CDR3 length is 14 residues. Trimming stripped 0 bases from V and 4 bases from J, with 8 bases between. Germline-derived CDR1 and CDR2 are SGHTS and YDEGEE. The chain's CDR3 is CASSLVRRNQPQHF. The CDR3 nucleotides are TGTGCCAGCAGCTTGGTCCGCCGGAATCAGCCCCAGCATTTT.

The rearrangement joins TRBV4-2 to TRBJ1-5; weak D call: TRBD1 (6 bases). The V and J ends lost 0 bases and 6 bases respectively, with 15 bases between them. This CDR3 spans 16 amino acids. Germline CDR1 is LGHNA and CDR2 is YNFKEQ. Here the CDR3 DNA reads TGTGCCAGCAGCCAAGATGGGGGGGCCCCCCGTCAGCCCCAGCATTTT. Translating it yields CASSQDGGAPRQPQHF.

This chain connects TRBV7-9 to TRBJ2-7; the match to TRBD1 covers 9 bases. The CDR3 runs 15 residues. Germline-derived CDR1 and CDR2 are SEHNR and FQNEAQ (reference sequence). V was clipped by 3 bases and J by 5 bases; unmatched bases: 8. The CDR3 loop reads CASSLSTGGRDEQYF. DNA of the CDR3: TGTGCCAGCAGCTTGTCGACAGGGGGGAGAGACGAGCAGTACTTC.

This clone was seen only once. J is TRBJ1-6 and V is TRBV28; perhaps TRBD1 as D (5 bases). This CDR3 is built from 14 residues. V lost 2 bases, J lost 10 bases, and 12 bases lay in between. Germline assignment: CDR1 MDHEN and CDR2 SYDVKM. In DNA, the CDR3 is TGTGCCAGCAGTTTAGAACAGGCTGGCTCACCCCTCCACTTT. It encodes CASSLEQAGSPLHF.

This clone was seen only once. The chain carries TRBV5-1 and TRBJ1-1; D remains ambiguous. Between the trimmed V and J ends, which lost 0 bases and 0 bases, there was a span of 15 bases. This CDR3 spans 17 amino acids. Per the germline V gene, CDR1 is SGHRS and CDR2 is YFSETQ. CDR3 sequence: CASSLGGSSIMNTEAFF. In DNA, the CDR3 is TGCGCCAGCAGCTTGGGCGGGTCCTCGATCATGAACACTGAAGCTTTCTTT. Looking up the rest from reference TRBV5-1 and TRBJ1-1 gives the full variable domain: KAGVTQTPRYLIKTRGQQVTLSCSPISGHRSVSWYQQTPGQGLQFLFEYFSETQRNKGNFPGRFSGRQFSNSRSEMNVSTLELGDSALYLCASSLGGSSIMNTEAFFGQGTRLTVV.

CDR3 DNA: TGTGCCAGCAGTTCTGGGGACAGGGGGTACTATGGCTACACCTTC. Translated, it gives CASSSGDRGYYGYTF. V and J are TRBV27 and TRBJ1-2, with 11 nucleotides matching TRBD1. J lost 3 bases, V lost 4 bases, and 4 bases had no gene match. CDR3 size: 15 residues. CDR1 is MNHEY, CDR2 SMNVEV, per germline (reference sequence).

Only a few counts were recorded for this clone. Other nucleotide sequences from this sample produce the same CDR3. The rearrangement joins TRBV5-1 to TRBJ2-5; D is unresolved. The CDR3 is 12 amino acids. Trimming shortened V by 2 bases and J by 3 bases, and 5 bases separated the two germline ends. The germline V gene has CDR1 SGHRS and CDR2 YFSETQ. DNA for the CDR3: TGCGCCAGCAGCTTCACTGAAGAGACCCAGTACTTC. This sequence encodes CASSFTEETQYF.

The gene calls are TRBV5-6 and TRBJ2-5, with D tentatively TRBD1 (6 bases). V was trimmed by 2 bases and J by 1 base, leaving 12 bases between them. The germline CDR1 and CDR2 sequences are SGHDT and YYEEEE. The CDR3 is 15 residues long. In DNA form, the CDR3 reads TGTGCCAGCAGCTTCCTTGGGGGCCTCCAAGAGACCCAGTACTTC. As protein: CASSFLGGLQETQYF.

The table lists this clone with a few counts. This chain links TRBV5-6 with TRBJ1-1; 9 bases align to TRBD1. Germline-derived CDR1 and CDR2 are SGHDT and YYEEEE. V was pared by 4 bases and J by 6 bases, with 7 bases of the junction left unmatched. The CDR3 is 14 residues long. CDR3 protein: CASSRWGQGSEAFF. The CDR3 DNA reads TGTGCCAGCAGCAGGTGGGGACAGGGTTCTGAAGCTTTCTTT. The full variable domain, rest sourced from reference TRBV5-6 and TRBJ1-1, is DAGVTQSPTHLIKTRGQQVTLRCSPKSGHDTVSWYQQALGQGPQFIFQYYEEEERQRGNFPDRFSGHQFPNYSSELNVNALLLGDSALYLCASSRWGQGSEAFFGQGTRLTVV.

The rearrangement uses TRBV29-1 and TRBJ1-2, with a tentative D call TRBD1 (6 bases). CDR3 length: 14 residues. The V gene lost 5 bases and the J gene lost 7 bases, with 20 bases spanning the gap. CDR1 and CDR2 from the germline V gene are SQVTM and ANQGSEA. This CDR3 reads CSVSIGTGGRGYTF. The CDR3 region has the DNA TGCAGCGTTTCGATCGGGACGGGGGGCCGTGGCTACACCTTC.

V usage is TRBV18 and J usage is TRBJ1-6; possible D gene TRBD1, 6 bases. CDR3 size: 19 residues. The germline V gene encodes CDR1 KGHSH and CDR2 LQKENI. Deletions cut 3 bases from V and 0 bases from J, with 18 bases between. CDR3 DNA: TGTGCCAGCTCACCCACCTATCAGGGGCAGAGCTCCTATAATTCACCCCTCCACTTT. It encodes CASSPTYQGQSSYNSPLHF.

This rearrangement joins TRBV28 to TRBJ1-2, with D possibly being TRBD1 (5 bases). V gave up 6 bases and J gave up 4 bases, with 15 bases separating them. CDR3 length equals 14 residues. Germline V gene data show CDR1 as MDHEN and CDR2 as SYDVKM. CDR3 sequence reads: CASRSAGKTYGYTF. Here the CDR3 DNA reads TGTGCCAGCAGGTCTGCAGGGAAGACCTATGGCTACACCTTC.

The chain has TRBV10-2 and TRBJ2-1; D perhaps matches TRBD2 (5 bases). V dropped 3 bases and J dropped 3 bases, with 15 bases sitting between them. Germline V CDR1 and CDR2: WSHSY, SAAADI. The CDR3 spans 16 residues. In DNA, the CDR3 is TGCGCCAGCAGTGAATTAATCAGAGGGTACTACAATGAGCAGTTCTTC. Translated, it gives CASSELIRGYYNEQFF.

The CDR3 spells CASSLARDNSYEQYF. CDR3 bases: TGTGCCAGCAGCTTAGCCCGGGACAACTCCTACGAGCAGTACTTC. The rearrangement links TRBV7-6 to TRBJ2-7, with TRBD1 as a possible D gene (6 bases). With 0 bases removed from V and 0 bases from J, the gap between germline ends came to 9 bases. Germline CDR1 and CDR2: SGHVS and FNYEAQ. The CDR3 runs 15 residues.

CDR3 sequence (DNA): TGTGCCAGCAGTCAGGGGCTTGGCACTGAAGCTTTCTTT. Its translation is CASSQGLGTEAFF. The chain has TRBV6-4 and TRBJ1-1; the D gene is possibly TRBD1 (6 bases). CDR1 is MRHNA and CDR2 is SNTAGT in the germline V gene. The CDR3 extends over 13 amino acids. Between the trimmed V and J ends, which lost 5 bases and 4 bases, there was a span of 11 bases.

The chain employs TRBV27 and TRBJ2-3; TRBD2 matches 12 bases. This CDR3 region has 19 residues. Trimming cost V 7 bases and J 3 bases; bases outside gene matches: 17. CDR1 is MNHEY, CDR2 SMNVEV, per germline (reference sequence). In nucleotides, the CDR3 is TGTGCCAGCACCCCCCCTAGGCTAGCGGGGGGGCGGTCGACAGATACGCAGTATTTT. It encodes CASTPPRLAGGRSTDTQYF.

This clone was recorded a few times. This chain connects TRBV7-2 to TRBJ1-5; maybe TRBD1 (5 bases). This CDR3 is 16 amino acids long. The germline V gene encodes CDR1 SGHTA and CDR2 FQGNSA. Trimming took off 4 bases at V and 0 bases at J, with 13 bases between the two ends. CDR3 loop: CASSSGLAGSNQPQHF. Written as DNA, the CDR3 is TGTGCCAGCAGCTCGGGACTAGCGGGTAGCAATCAGCCCCAGCATTTT.

The chain joins TRBV4-3 to TRBJ2-7, with TRBD2 matching 9 bases. Germline V CDR1 and CDR2: LGHNA, YSLEER. Losses at the gene ends were 1 base for V and 0 bases for J; bases not matched to a gene: 7. The CDR3 runs 17 residues. CDR3 sequence reads: CASSQAHSGGSSYEQYF. CDR3 in DNA: TGCGCCAGCAGCCAAGCCCACAGCGGGGGGAGCTCCTACGAGCAGTACTTC.

The rearrangement joins TRBV6-1 to TRBJ2-7; 10 nucleotides align to TRBD2. The CDR3 loop spans 16 amino acids. Trimming at V came to 2 bases and at J to 4 bases, leaving 8 bases not matched to a gene. The germline V gene encodes CDR1 MNHNS and CDR2 SASEGT. The CDR3 is CASSESGLAEGYEQYF. The CDR3 DNA follows: TGTGCCAGCAGTGAATCCGGACTAGCGGAGGGATACGAGCAGTACTTC.

The chain is built from TRBV7-6 and TRBJ2-2; D is unclear. V dropped 4 bases and J dropped 4 bases, with 10 bases sitting between them. The CDR3 sequence is 14 residues long. CDR1 is SGHVS, CDR2 FNYEAQ, per germline. Here the CDR3 DNA reads TGTGCCAGCAGCTACACCCCCCTCACCGGGGAGCTGTTTTTT. This sequence encodes CASSYTPLTGELFF.

This clone was seen many times. The chain is built from TRBV2 and TRBJ2-7, with D tentatively TRBD2 (5 bases). V dropped 6 bases and J dropped 4 bases, with 10 bases sitting between them. This CDR3 spans 12 amino acids. Germline V gene data show CDR1 as SNHLY and CDR2 as FYNNEI. CDR3 DNA: TGTGCCAGCAGCTCAGAGCGGTACGAGCAGTACTTC. Its protein is CASSSERYEQYF. The variable domain in full, with the rest retrieved from reference TRBV2 and TRBJ2-7, is EPEVTQTPSHQVTQMGQEVILRCVPISNHLYFYWYRQILGQKVEFLVSFYNNEISEKSEIFDDQFSVERPDGSNFTLKIRSTKLEDSAMYFCASSSERYEQYFGPGTRLTVT.

V and J are TRBV9 and TRBJ2-1, with TRBD2 matching 11 bases. The V gene's germline CDR1 is SGDLS and CDR2 YYNGEE. The CDR3 runs 18 residues. V was pared by 4 bases and J by 4 bases, with 13 bases of the junction left unmatched. The CDR3 is CASSSRTTLAGGYNEQFF. In nucleotides, the CDR3 is TGTGCCAGCAGCTCCCGAACGACCCTAGCGGGGGGTTACAATGAGCAGTTCTTC.

The gene calls are TRBV2 and TRBJ2-7; 8 bases are a match to TRBD1. CDR3 length equals 13 residues. Germline lookup yields CDR1 SNHLY and CDR2 FYNNEI. V lost 5 bases to trimming and J lost 3 bases; unmatched junction nucleotides: 3. The CDR3 sequence is CASSWTGNYEQYF. CDR3 DNA sequence: TGTGCCAGCAGTTGGACAGGGAACTACGAGCAGTACTTC.

The sample holds a few counts of this clone. The rearrangement joins TRBV19 to TRBJ1-2; possibly TRBD1 for D (5 bases). The V gene's germline CDR1 is LNHDA and CDR2 SQIVND (reference sequence). Trimming took off 3 bases at V and 7 bases at J, with 12 bases between the two ends. The CDR3 extends over 13 amino acids. CDR3: CASSMRQGGGYTF. CDR3 nucleotides: TGTGCCAGTAGTATGAGGCAGGGTGGTGGCTACACCTTC.

V is TRBV2 and J is TRBJ2-5, with 8 positions matching TRBD1. The junction had 3 bases not matched to a gene; V was cut back by 8 bases and J by 4 bases. Germline CDR1 is SNHLY and CDR2 is FYNNEI. The CDR3 runs 12 residues. The CDR3 loop reads CASGGQGETQYF. The CDR3 nucleotides are TGTGCCAGCGGCGGACAGGGAGAGACCCAGTACTTC.

The rearrangement links TRBV4-1 to TRBJ2-7, with TRBD1 matching 8 bases. V gave up 3 bases and J gave up 3 bases; unmatched junction bases: 10. The CDR3 has 16 amino acids. CDR1 MGHRA and CDR2 YSYEKL come from the germline V gene. In DNA, the CDR3 is TGCGCCAGCAGCCACCCCAGGGGGCGACAAGACTACGAGCAGTACTTC. Its translation is CASSHPRGRQDYEQYF.